Listed here is a single T cell receptor beta chain. This entry belongs to a study of human T cells and chemical hapten exposure. Study overall: Diphenylcyclopropenone was applied weekly to patients' scalps across the roughly 25-week study.

CDR3 length: 16 residues. V was pared by 2 bases and J by 5 bases, with 11 bases of the junction left unmatched. Germline-derived CDR1 and CDR2 are SGDLS and YYNGEE. As originally analysed: The median was about 89,000 TCRs per sample, ranging about 23,224 to 690,600. TCRdb itself ran the RACE reads through MiXCR, one entry per CDR3 protein. The V and J calls, along with clone size, are taken from TCRdb and not from the paper's own processing. There are about 82,000 distinct CDR3 sequences in the sample; 6.6% occur only once, and 1% to 1.5% lies in the top ten. Time point denoted: patch test 2, 6 weeks after DPC sensitization. Treatment given: therapeutic diphenylcyclopropenone sensitization with weekly scalp DPC.

V usage is TRBV9 and J usage is TRBJ2-3; 7 positions match TRBD2. The receptor was derived from a woman between 25 and 40 years old with alopecia areata. Some clones in this sample may be carry-over from other donors' samples. The material sequenced was whole blood, taken in connection with sensitization to the hapten diphenylcyclopropenone (DPC). The CDR3 nucleotides read TGTGCCAGCAGCGTCTCAGCCGGGACTACTTTAGATACGCAGTATTTT. It translates to CASSVSAGTTLDTQYF.